What follows are 29 T cell receptor beta chains derived from one specimen sequenced in a study of cytomegalovirus exposure and HLA in healthy donors. Sequenced by immunoSEQ multiplex PCR; TCRdb stores in-frame clones only, minus some. This table has approximately 160,000 clones, approximately 96% appearing once. The source material was PBMCs. These receptors all come from a woman aged 18-29 years in good health and CMV-seronegative.

The chain links TRBV29-1 to TRBJ2-5, with TRBD2 matching over 10 bases. The trim removed 6 bases at V and 4 bases at J, leaving 2 bases unmatched. Germline CDR1 reads SQVTM; CDR2 reads ANQGSEA. This CDR3 is built from 12 residues. The CDR3 protein is CSVRLAGETQYF. For the CDR3, the DNA is TGCAGCGTCCGACTAGCGGGAGAGACCCAGTACTTC.

This chain links TRBV7-8 with TRBJ1-5; possible D gene TRBD1, 5 bases. V lost 1 base to trimming and J lost 0 bases, with 10 bases between them. The CDR3 totals 16 residues. Germline CDR1 is SGHVS and CDR2 is FQNEAQ. DNA of the CDR3: TGTGCCAGCAGCTTAGGGGGGGGGTATAGCAATCAGCCCCAGCATTTT. Amino acids: CASSLGGGYSNQPQHF.

The rearrangement joins TRBV5-8 to TRBJ1-4; D gene ambiguous. V lost 0 bases and J 0 bases, leaving 12 bases between the germline ends. CDR3 length: 17 amino acids. Per germline, CDR1 SGHTS and CDR2 YDEGEE. CDR3 DNA: TGTGCCAGCAGCTTGGTTACGGGAGTTGCAACTAATGAAAAACTGTTTTTT. It codes for CASSLVTGVATNEKLFF.

The CDR3 region is CASSHPSDGGEKLFF. The CDR3 DNA reads as TGTGCCAGCAGCCATCCGTCGGACGGAGGTGAAAAACTGTTTTTT. The genes are TRBV7-9 and TRBJ1-4; D unclear. Trimming shortened V by 5 bases and J by 7 bases, and 17 bases separated the two germline ends. The germline V gene encodes CDR1 SEHNR and CDR2 FQNEAQ (reference sequence). This CDR3 comprises 15 residues. The full variable domain, in which reference TRBV7-9 and TRBJ1-4 provide the parts outside the CDR3, is DTGVSQNPRHKITKRGQNVTFRCDPISEHNRLYWYRQTLGQGPEFLTYFQNEAQLEKSRLLSDRFSAERPKGSFSTLEIQRTEQGDSAMYLCASSHPSDGGEKLFFGSGTQLSVL.

CDR3 in amino acids: CASSGHANTEAFF. The CDR3 nucleotides read TGTGCCAGCAGTGGACACGCGAACACTGAAGCTTTCTTT. The chain combines TRBV2 with TRBJ1-1; no firm D call. Germline V gene sequence: CDR1 SNHLY, CDR2 FYNNEI. V was cut by 4 bases and J by 1 base, with 7 bases left in between. The CDR3 extends over 13 amino acids.

CDR3 bases: TGCGCCAGCAGCCAAGCGGGACAGGGGGTCAATACGCAGTATTTT. Translation: CASSQAGQGVNTQYF. V usage is TRBV4-1 and J usage is TRBJ2-3; 11 positions agree with TRBD1. This CDR3 spans 15 amino acids. Germline CDR1 reads MGHRA; CDR2 reads YSYEKL. V lost 1 base to trimming and J lost 7 bases; unmatched junction nucleotides: 4.

This chain connects TRBV6-1 to TRBJ2-7, with D unclear. CDR3 length equals 14 residues. Looked up from germline, CDR1 is MNHNS and CDR2 is SASEGT. V shed 2 bases and J shed 5 bases, with 13 bases lying between them. CDR3 residues: CASSEYPQVDEQYF. CDR3 coding DNA: TGTGCCAGCAGTGAATATCCCCAGGTCGACGAGCAGTACTTC.

CDR3 sequence (DNA): TGTGCCAGCAGCTTGTTTGCGGGGTCGAACACTGAAGCTTTCTTT. Protein sequence: CASSLFAGSNTEAFF. The chain couples TRBV5-5 to TRBJ1-1; D gene unclear. The CDR3 contains 15 residues. The V gene lost 1 base and the J gene lost 1 base, with 11 bases spanning the gap. Per germline, CDR1 SGHKS and CDR2 YYEKEE (reference sequence).

The chain joins TRBV6-5 to TRBJ1-4; 9 positions agree with TRBD1. The CDR3 totals 14 residues. The J segment lost 8 bases and the V segment lost 6 bases, leaving 7 bases of the junction unmatched. CDR1 and CDR2 (germline): MNHEY, SVGAGI. CDR3 DNA sequence: TGTGCCAGCAGCCTTACGACAGGGGGGGAAAAACTGTTTTTT. This translates into CASSLTTGGEKLFF.

In nucleotides, the CDR3 is TGTGCCACCAGCAGAGAAGTCGCCATGACCAGGTTGGGCACCGGGGAGCTGTTTTTT. It yields the protein CATSREVAMTRLGTGELFF. The chain employs TRBV15 and TRBJ2-2; D is ambiguous. Trimming took 0 bases from V and 4 from J, leaving 21 bases between them. Germline V gene lookup returns CDR1 LNHNV and CDR2 YYDKDF (reference sequence). CDR3 length: 19 residues.

The chain carries TRBV5-1 and TRBJ2-5; 7 bases map to TRBD1. V lost 0 bases and J lost 3; bases outside the gene matches: 11. This CDR3 has 17 amino acids. Germline lookup yields CDR1 SGHRS and CDR2 YFSETQ. This CDR3 is CASSLARLTGVEETQYF. The CDR3 nucleotides are TGCGCCAGCAGCTTGGCGAGGTTAACAGGGGTTGAAGAGACCCAGTACTTC. The full variable domain, completed using reference TRBV5-1 and TRBJ2-5, is KAGVTQTPRYLIKTRGQQVTLSCSPISGHRSVSWYQQTPGQGLQFLFEYFSETQRNKGNFPGRFSGRQFSNSRSEMNVSTLELGDSALYLCASSLARLTGVEETQYFGPGTRLLVL.

This clone was observed a single time. V usage is TRBV5-6 and J usage is TRBJ2-5, with D maybe TRBD1 (5 bases). V gave up 1 base and J gave up 2 bases, with 9 bases separating them. Germline V gives CDR1 SGHDT, CDR2 YYEEEE. The CDR3 is made up of 14 amino acids. In DNA, the CDR3 is TGTGCCAGCAGCTTGACAGGTACTCAAGAGACCCAGTACTTC. This encodes CASSLTGTQETQYF.

This clone was seen a single time. The V and J genes are TRBV7-3 and TRBJ2-6, with 9 bases identical to TRBD1. The CDR3 length is 19 residues. CDR1 SGHTA and CDR2 FQGTGA come from the germline V gene. Trimming took 4 bases from V and 1 from J; bases not matched to a gene: 11. The CDR3 loop reads CASSSIGQGPSSGANVLTF. CDR3 nucleotides: TGTGCCAGCAGCTCCATCGGACAGGGGCCATCTTCTGGGGCCAACGTCCTGACTTTC.

The gene calls are TRBV27 and TRBJ2-3; D is possibly TRBD1 (5 bases). The V gene lost 2 bases and the J gene lost 4 bases, with 19 bases spanning the gap. The CDR3 is made up of 17 amino acids. Germline V gene data show CDR1 as MNHEY and CDR2 as SMNVEV (reference sequence). This CDR3 is CASSLRGITEVPDTQYF. CDR3 coding DNA: TGTGCCAGCAGTTTAAGGGGCATCACCGAGGTGCCAGATACGCAGTATTTT.

This chain uses TRBV25-1 with TRBJ2-1; 7 bases are shared with TRBD1. This CDR3 contains 12 residues. Trimming removed 6 bases from V and 14 bases from J; junction bases left unmatched: 10. Germline CDR1 reads MGHDK; CDR2 reads SYGVNS. The CDR3 loop reads CASSPTGDGKFF. CDR3 nucleotide sequence: TGTGCCAGCAGCCCAACAGGGGATGGCAAGTTCTTC. Complete variable domain (other parts from reference TRBV25-1 and TRBJ2-1): EADIYQTPRYLVIGTGKKITLECSQTMGHDKMYWYQQDPGMELHLIHYSYGVNSTEKGDLSSESTVSRIRTEHFPLTLESARPSHTSQYLCASSPTGDGKFFGPGTRLTVL.

The chain combines TRBV7-2 with TRBJ2-7; TRBD2 aligns across 9 bases. Germline CDR1 is SGHTA and CDR2 is FQGNSA. V shed 4 bases, J shed 5 bases, and the junction held 15 bases outside the gene matches. The length of the CDR3 is 17 residues. The CDR3 coding sequence is TGTGCCAGCAGCTCCCTTCTTTCTAGCGGGGTCAGCCACGAGCAGTACTTC. Amino acid sequence: CASSSLLSSGVSHEQYF.

The CDR3: CASSRGDGYTF. The CDR3 DNA follows: TGTGCCAGCAGCCGGGGGGATGGCTACACCTTC. V usage is TRBV9 and J usage is TRBJ1-2, with TRBD1 as a possible D gene (5 bases). Germline CDR1 is SGDLS and CDR2 is YYNGEE. Trimming removed 4 bases at V and 6 bases at J, with 7 bases between. The CDR3 is 11 amino acids.

The rearrangement uses TRBV19 and TRBJ1-2; the D gene is possibly TRBD1 (5 bases). V gave up 5 bases and J gave up 5 bases, with 15 bases separating them. Germline V gene lookup returns CDR1 LNHDA and CDR2 SQIVND (reference sequence). The CDR3 is 14 amino acids. The CDR3 nucleotides read TGTGCCAGTAGTTCCTCGGACGGGGGGTATGGCTACACCTTC. Translation gives CASSSSDGGYGYTF.

The rearrangement joins TRBV14 to TRBJ2-7; a weak D match, TRBD1 (5 bases). Germline V gene lookup returns CDR1 SGHDN and CDR2 FVKESK. The CDR3 consists of 13 residues. V lost 1 base and J lost 7, with 11 bases in between. CDR3: CASSQAGQGEQYF. The CDR3 nucleotides are TGTGCCAGCAGCCAAGCCGGCCAGGGAGAGCAGTACTTC.

This clone was counted once. This chain links TRBV19 with TRBJ2-1; unclear D gene. Looked up from germline, CDR1 is LNHDA and CDR2 is SQIVND (reference sequence). CDR3 size: 14 residues. Deletions cut 5 bases from V and 0 bases from J, with 8 bases between. The CDR3 protein is CASSRLRSYNEQFF. The CDR3 region has the DNA TGTGCCAGTAGTCGTCTTCGCTCCTACAATGAGCAGTTCTTC.

The J gene is TRBJ1-6, the V gene TRBV13, with 9 positions matching TRBD1. Trimming cost V 5 bases and J 13 bases; bases outside gene matches: 6. The length of the CDR3 is 13 residues. The germline V gene has CDR1 PRHDT and CDR2 FYEKMQ (reference sequence). Here the CDR3 reads CASSDGTGWPLHF. CDR3 coding DNA: TGTGCCAGCAGCGACGGGACAGGGTGGCCCCTCCACTTT.

The rearrangement joins TRBV5-1 to TRBJ1-4; D is unresolved. V was shortened by 2 bases and J by 3 bases, with 14 bases between the two germline ends. The CDR3 has 16 amino acids. Germline V gene lookup returns CDR1 SGHRS and CDR2 YFSETQ. The CDR3 nucleotides are TGCGCCAGCAGCTTTGACGCAAAAGCGGCTAATGAAAAACTGTTTTTT. Translating it yields CASSFDAKAANEKLFF.

The chain couples TRBV9 to TRBJ1-2; no clear D. The CDR3 totals 15 residues. Per the germline V gene, CDR1 is SGDLS and CDR2 is YYNGEE. V was pared by 4 bases and J by 0 bases, with 13 bases between. The CDR3 loop reads CASSPRLTANYGYTF. CDR3 nucleotide sequence: TGTGCCAGCAGCCCCCGTCTAACAGCTAACTATGGCTACACCTTC.

The chain has TRBV2 and TRBJ1-5; D might be TRBD1 (5 bases). Trimming took off 5 bases at V and 1 base at J, with 9 bases between the two ends. Germline V gives CDR1 SNHLY, CDR2 FYNNEI. The CDR3 totals 14 residues. The CDR3 sequence is CASSSDRSNQPQHF. The CDR3 bases are TGTGCCAGCAGTAGCGACAGAAGCAATCAGCCCCAGCATTTT.

The chain couples TRBV4-2 to TRBJ1-4; weak D call: TRBD1 (5 bases). CDR1 and CDR2 from the germline V gene are LGHNA and YNFKEQ. V shed 1 base and J shed 8 bases, with 14 bases lying between them. This CDR3 region has 15 residues. The CDR3 reads CASSQVRGEGEKLFF. In DNA, the CDR3 is TGTGCCAGCAGCCAAGTTCGGGGGGAAGGGGAAAAACTGTTTTTT.

The chain uses TRBV6-1 and TRBJ2-7; no clear D. The germline V gene encodes CDR1 MNHNS and CDR2 SASEGT. The CDR3 has 15 amino acids. Trimming took off 7 bases at V and 1 base at J, with 17 bases between the two ends. DNA for the CDR3: TGTGCCAGCACCGACTCCGCCCTAGGTTCCTACGAGCAGTACTTC. Amino acid sequence: CASTDSALGSYEQYF.

V is TRBV7-8 and J is TRBJ2-7; D is undetermined. The CDR3 has 12 residues. V was clipped by 2 bases and J by 1 base, with 3 bases between them. Germline V gene data show CDR1 as SGHVS and CDR2 as FQNEAQ. Here the CDR3 DNA reads TGTGCCAGCAGCTTAATATCCTACGAGCAGTACTTC. It translates to CASSLISYEQYF.

The chain recombines TRBV7-9 with TRBJ2-5; 8 nucleotides line up with TRBD1. Germline trimming cut 2 bases from V and 1 base from J; bases unmatched to any gene: 3. Germline V gives CDR1 SEHNR, CDR2 FQNEAQ (reference sequence). CDR3 length: 15 amino acids. The CDR3 loop is CASSLTGGIQETQYF. In nucleotides, the CDR3 is TGTGCCAGCAGCTTAACAGGGGGGATCCAAGAGACCCAGTACTTC.

The chain is built from TRBV19 and TRBJ2-7, with D perhaps TRBD1 (6 bases). Germline-derived CDR1 and CDR2 are LNHDA and SQIVND (reference sequence). This CDR3 is 14 amino acids long. Trimming shortened V by 3 bases and J by 3 bases, and 12 bases separated the two germline ends. CDR3 DNA: TGTGCCAGTAGTATGTCAGGGGAATTCTACGAGCAGTACTTC. Translating it yields CASSMSGEFYEQYF.